This T cell receptor beta chain appears in the sequencing data of a study of metastatic and nonmetastatic thyroid tumors. General study points: According to reports, the diversity of TCR beta was significantly higher in malignant thyroid tumors than in benign nodules, and this held in both blood and tumor samples.

All patients reached thyroid surgery having received no treatment beforehand. From the PCR reads, TCRdb re-called clones with MiXCR. This sample has 40,000 to 55,000 clones; approximately 15% occur once, and the top ten carry approximately 23%. Trimming stripped 5 bases from V and 8 bases from J, with 18 bases between. The CDR3 is made up of 14 amino acids. This clone was recorded at least ten times. Its antigen remains unidentified. This sequence was found in a female donor with papillary thyroid cancer or a benign thyroid nodule (not recorded which). Some clones in this sample may be carry-over from other donors' samples. The rearrangement joins TRBV12-3 or TRBV12-4 to TRBJ1-2; weak D call: TRBD1 (6 bases). Source material: blood. The CDR3 reads CASSLLVGGGGYTF. For the CDR3, the DNA is TGTGCCAGCAGTCTCCTAGTCGGGGGCGGCGGCTACACCTTC.